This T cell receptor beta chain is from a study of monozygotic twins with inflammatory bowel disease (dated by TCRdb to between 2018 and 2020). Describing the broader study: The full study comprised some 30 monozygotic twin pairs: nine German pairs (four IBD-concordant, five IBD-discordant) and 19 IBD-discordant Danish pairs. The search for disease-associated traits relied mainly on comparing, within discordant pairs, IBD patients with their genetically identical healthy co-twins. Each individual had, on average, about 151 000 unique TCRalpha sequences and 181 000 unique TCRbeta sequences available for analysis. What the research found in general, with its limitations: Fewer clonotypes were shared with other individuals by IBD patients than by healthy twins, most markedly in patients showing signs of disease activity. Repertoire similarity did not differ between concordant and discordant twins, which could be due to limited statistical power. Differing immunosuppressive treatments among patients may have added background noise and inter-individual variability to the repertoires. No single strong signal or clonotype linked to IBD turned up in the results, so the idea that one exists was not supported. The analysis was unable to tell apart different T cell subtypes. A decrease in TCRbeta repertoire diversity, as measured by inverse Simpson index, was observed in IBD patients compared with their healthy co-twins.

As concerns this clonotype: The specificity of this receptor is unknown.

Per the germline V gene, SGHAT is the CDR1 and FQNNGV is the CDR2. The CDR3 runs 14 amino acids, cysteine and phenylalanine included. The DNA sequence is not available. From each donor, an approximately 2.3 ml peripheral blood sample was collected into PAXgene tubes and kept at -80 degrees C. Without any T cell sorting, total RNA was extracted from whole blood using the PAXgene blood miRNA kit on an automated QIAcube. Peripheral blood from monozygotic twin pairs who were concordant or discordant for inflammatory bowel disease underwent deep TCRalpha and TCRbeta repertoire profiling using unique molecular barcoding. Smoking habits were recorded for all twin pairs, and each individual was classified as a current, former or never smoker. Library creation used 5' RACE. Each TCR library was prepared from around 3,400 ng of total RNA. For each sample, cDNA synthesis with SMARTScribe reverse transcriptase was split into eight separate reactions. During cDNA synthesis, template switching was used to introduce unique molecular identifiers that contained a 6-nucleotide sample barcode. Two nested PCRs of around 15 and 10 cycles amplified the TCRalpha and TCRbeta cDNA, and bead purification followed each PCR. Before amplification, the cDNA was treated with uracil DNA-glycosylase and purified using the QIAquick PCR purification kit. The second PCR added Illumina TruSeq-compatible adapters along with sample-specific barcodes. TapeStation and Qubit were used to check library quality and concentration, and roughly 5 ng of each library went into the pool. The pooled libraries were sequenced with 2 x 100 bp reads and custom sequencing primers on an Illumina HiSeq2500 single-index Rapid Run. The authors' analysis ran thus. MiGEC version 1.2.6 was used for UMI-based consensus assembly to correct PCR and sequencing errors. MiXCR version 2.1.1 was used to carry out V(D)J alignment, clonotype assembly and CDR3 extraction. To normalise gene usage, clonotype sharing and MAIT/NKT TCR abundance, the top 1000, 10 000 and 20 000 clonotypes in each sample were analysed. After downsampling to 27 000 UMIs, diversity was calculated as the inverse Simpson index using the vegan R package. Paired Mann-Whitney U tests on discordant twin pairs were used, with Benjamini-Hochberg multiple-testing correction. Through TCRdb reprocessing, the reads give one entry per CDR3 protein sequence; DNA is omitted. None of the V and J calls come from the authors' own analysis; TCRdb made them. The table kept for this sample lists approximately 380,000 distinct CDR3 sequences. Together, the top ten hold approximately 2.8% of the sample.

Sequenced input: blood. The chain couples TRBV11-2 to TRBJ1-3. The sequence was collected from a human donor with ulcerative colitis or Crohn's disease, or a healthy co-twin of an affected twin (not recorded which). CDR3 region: CASSLWYSGNTIYF.